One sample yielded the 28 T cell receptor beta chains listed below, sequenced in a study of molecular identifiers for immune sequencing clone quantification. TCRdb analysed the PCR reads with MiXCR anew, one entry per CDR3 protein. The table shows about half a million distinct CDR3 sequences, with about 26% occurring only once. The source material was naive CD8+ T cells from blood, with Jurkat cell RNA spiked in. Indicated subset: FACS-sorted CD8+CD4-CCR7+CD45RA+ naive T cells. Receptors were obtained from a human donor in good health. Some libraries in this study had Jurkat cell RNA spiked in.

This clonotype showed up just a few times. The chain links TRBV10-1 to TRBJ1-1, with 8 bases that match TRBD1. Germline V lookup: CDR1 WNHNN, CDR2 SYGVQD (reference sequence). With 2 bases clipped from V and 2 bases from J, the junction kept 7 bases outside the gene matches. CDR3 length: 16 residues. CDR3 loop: CASSEARDRGNTEAFF. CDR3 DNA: TGCGCCAGCAGTGAGGCAAGAGACAGGGGTAACACTGAAGCTTTCTTT.

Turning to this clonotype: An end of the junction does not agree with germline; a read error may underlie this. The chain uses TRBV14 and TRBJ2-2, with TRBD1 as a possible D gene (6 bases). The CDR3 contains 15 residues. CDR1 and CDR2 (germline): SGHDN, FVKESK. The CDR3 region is CSSSQQTGTTGELFF. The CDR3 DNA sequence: TGTTCCAGCAGCCAACAAACAGGGACCACCGGGGAGCTGTTTTTT.

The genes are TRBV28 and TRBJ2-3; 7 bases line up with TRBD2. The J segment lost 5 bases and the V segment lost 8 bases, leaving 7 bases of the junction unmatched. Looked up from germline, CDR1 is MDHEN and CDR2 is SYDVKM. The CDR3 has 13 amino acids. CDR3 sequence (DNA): TGTGCCAGCCGGCAGTCGGGGGGAGATACGCAGTATTTT. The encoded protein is CASRQSGGDTQYF.

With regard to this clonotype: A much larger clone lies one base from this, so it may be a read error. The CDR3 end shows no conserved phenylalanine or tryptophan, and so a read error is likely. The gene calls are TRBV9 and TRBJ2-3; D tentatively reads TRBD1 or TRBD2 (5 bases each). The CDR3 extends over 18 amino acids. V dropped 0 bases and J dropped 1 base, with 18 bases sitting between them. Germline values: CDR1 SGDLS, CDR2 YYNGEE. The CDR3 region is CASSVEGESFARTDTQYS. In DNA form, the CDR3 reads TGTGCCAGCAGCGTAGAAGGGGAGAGCTTTGCACGCACAGATACGCAGTATTCT.

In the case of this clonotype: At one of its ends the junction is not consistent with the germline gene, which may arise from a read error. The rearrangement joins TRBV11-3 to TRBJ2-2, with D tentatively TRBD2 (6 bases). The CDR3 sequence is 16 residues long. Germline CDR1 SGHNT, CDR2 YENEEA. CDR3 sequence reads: CARSLGTAGWAGALFF. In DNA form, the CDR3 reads TGTGCCCGCAGCCTAGGGACTGCCGGATGGGCCGGGGCGCTGTTTTTT.

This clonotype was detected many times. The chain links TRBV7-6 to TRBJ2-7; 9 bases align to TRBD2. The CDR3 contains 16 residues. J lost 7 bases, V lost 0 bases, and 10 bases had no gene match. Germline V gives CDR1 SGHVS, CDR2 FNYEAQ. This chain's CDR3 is CASSLASVSGSAEQYF. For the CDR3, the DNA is TGTGCCAGCAGCTTAGCATCCGTTAGCGGGAGCGCGGAGCAGTACTTC.

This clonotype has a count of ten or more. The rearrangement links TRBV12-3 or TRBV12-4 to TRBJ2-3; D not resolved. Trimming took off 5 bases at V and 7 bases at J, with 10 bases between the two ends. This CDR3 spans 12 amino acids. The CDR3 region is CASSADQNTQYF. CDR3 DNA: TGTGCCAGCAGTGCGGATCAGAATACGCAGTATTTT.

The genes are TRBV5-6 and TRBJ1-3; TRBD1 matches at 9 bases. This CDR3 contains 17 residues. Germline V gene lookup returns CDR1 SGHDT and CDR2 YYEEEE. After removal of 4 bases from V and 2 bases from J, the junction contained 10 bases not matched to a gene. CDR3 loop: CASSPGTGFGAGNTIYF. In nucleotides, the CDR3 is TGTGCCAGCAGCCCCGGGACAGGGTTTGGTGCTGGAAACACCATATATTTT.

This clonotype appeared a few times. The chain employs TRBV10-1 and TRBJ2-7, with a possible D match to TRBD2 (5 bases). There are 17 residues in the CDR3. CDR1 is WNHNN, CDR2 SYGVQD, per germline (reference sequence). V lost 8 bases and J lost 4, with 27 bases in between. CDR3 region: CASHKDTDYRNVYEQYF. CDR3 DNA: TGCGCCAGCCACAAGGATACAGACTACCGGAATGTGTACGAGCAGTACTTC.

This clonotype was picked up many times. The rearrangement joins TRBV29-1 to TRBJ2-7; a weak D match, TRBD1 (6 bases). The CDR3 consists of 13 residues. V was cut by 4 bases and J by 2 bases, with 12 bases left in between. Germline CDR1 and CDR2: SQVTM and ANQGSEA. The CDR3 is CSVGPTGTYEQYF. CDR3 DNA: TGCAGCGTTGGACCCACAGGGACCTACGAGCAGTACTTC.

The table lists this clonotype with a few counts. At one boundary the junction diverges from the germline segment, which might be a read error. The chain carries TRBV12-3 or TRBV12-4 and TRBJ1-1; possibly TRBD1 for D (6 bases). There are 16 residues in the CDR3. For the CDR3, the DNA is TGTGCCAGCAGTTTAGGTGATACAGGGCTATGGACTGTAGCTTTCTTT. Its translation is CASSLGDTGLWTVAFF.

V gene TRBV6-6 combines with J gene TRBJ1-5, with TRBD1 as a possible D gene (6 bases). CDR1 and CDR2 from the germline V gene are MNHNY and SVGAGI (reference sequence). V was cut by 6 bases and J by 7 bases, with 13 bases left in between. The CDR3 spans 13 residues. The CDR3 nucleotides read TGTGCCAGCAGCCCGGGACAAAGGCAGCCCCAGCATTTT. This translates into CASSPGQRQPQHF.

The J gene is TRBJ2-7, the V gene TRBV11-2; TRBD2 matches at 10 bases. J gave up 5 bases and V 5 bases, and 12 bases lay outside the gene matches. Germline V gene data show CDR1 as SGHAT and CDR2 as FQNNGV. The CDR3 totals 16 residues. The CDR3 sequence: CASSQDSLLAGDEQYF. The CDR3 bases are TGTGCCAGCAGCCAGGACAGCTTGCTAGCGGGGGACGAGCAGTACTTC.

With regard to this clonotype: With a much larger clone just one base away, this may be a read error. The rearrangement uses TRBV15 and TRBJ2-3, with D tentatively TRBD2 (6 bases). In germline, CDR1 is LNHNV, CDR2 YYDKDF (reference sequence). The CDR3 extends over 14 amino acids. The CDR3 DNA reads TGTGCCACCAGCGAAGAGACTAGGGCAGATACGCGGTATTTT. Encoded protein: CATSEETRADTRYF.

The CDR3 coding sequence is TGTGCCAGCAGCGTCCTGATGAGTTATTCACCCCTCCACTTT. Encoded protein: CASSVLMSYSPLHF. The chain recombines TRBV7-2 with TRBJ1-6; D gene unclear. This CDR3 spans 14 amino acids. The V end was cut by 5 bases, the J end by 8 bases, with 13 bases between. Per germline, CDR1 SGHTA and CDR2 FQGNSA.

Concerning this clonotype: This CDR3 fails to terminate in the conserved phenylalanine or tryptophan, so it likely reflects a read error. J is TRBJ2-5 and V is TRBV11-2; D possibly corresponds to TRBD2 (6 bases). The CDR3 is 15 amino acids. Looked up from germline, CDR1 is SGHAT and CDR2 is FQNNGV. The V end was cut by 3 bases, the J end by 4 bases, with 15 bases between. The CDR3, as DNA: TGTGCCAGCAGCTTGTTGGGCGGGGAACGAGAGACCCAGTACCTC. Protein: CASSLLGGERETQYL.

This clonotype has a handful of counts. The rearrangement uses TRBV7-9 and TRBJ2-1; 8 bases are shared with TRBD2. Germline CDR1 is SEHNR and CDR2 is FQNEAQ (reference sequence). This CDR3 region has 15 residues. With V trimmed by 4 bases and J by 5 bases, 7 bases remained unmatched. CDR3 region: CASSSSALADNEQFF. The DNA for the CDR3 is TGTGCCAGCAGCTCTTCTGCACTAGCGGACAATGAGCAGTTCTTC.

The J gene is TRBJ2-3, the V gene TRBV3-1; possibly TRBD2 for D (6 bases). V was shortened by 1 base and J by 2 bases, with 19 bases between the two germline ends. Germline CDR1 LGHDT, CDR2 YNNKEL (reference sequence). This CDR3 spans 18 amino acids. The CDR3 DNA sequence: TGTGCCAGCAGCCAAGTCGTACGCGGCGGGGAACTCACAGATACGCAGTATTTT. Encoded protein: CASSQVVRGGELTDTQYF.

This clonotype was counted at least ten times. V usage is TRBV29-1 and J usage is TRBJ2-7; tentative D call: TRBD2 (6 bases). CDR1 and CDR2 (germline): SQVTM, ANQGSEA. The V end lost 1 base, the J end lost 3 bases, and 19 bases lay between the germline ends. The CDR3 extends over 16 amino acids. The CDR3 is CSVEGTDLGGDYEQYF. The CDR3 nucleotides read TGCAGCGTTGAAGGGACCGACCTGGGAGGCGACTACGAGCAGTACTTC.

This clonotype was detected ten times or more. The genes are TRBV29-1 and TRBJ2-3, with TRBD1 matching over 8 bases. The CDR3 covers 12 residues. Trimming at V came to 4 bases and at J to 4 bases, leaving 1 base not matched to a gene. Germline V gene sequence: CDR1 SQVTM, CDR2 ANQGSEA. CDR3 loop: CSVGQGSDTQYF. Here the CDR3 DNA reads TGCAGCGTTGGACAGGGGTCAGATACGCAGTATTTT.

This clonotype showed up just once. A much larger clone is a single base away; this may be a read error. The CDR3 coding sequence is TGTGCCAGCAGCTCACGGCCCGGGACTAGCGGGAATATAGTTTTAGAGACCCAGTACTTC. Encoded protein: CASSSRPGTSGNIVLETQYF. The chain has TRBV7-6 and TRBJ2-5; 13 nucleotides match TRBD2. This CDR3 region has 20 residues. Germline V gene sequence: CDR1 SGHVS, CDR2 FNYEAQ. The V segment lost 4 bases and the J segment 4 bases; nucleotides outside the gene matches: 18.

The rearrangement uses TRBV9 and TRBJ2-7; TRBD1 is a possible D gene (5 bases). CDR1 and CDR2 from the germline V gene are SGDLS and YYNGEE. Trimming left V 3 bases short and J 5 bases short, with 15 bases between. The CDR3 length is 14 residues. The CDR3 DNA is TGTGCCAGCAGCGCCCGGGCAGGGCTCGACGAGCAGTACTTC. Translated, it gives CASSARAGLDEQYF.

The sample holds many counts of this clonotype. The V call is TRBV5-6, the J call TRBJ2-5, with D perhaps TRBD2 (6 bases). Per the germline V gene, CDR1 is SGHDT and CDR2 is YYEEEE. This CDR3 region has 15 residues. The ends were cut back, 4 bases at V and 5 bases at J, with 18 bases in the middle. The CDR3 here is CASSPVVAGIETQYF. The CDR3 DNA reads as TGTGCCAGCAGCCCCGTCGTTGCGGGAATTGAGACCCAGTACTTC.

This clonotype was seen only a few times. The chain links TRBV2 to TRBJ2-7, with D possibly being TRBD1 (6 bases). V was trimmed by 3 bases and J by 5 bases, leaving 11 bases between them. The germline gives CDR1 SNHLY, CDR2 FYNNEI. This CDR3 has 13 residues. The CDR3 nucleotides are TGTGCCAGCAGTGAGGACCCAGGGGACGAGCAGTACTTC. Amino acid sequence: CASSEDPGDEQYF. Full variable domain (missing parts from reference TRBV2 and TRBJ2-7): EPEVTQTPSHQVTQMGQEVILRCVPISNHLYFYWYRQILGQKVEFLVSFYNNEISEKSEIFDDQFSVERPDGSNFTLKIRSTKLEDSAMYFCASSEDPGDEQYFGPGTRLTVT.

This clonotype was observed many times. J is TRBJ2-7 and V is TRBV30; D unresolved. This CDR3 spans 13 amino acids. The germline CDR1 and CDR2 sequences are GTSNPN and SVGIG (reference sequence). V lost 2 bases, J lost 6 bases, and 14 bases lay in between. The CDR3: CAWSLSTTAEQYF. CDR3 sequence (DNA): TGTGCCTGGAGTCTTAGTACTACGGCCGAGCAGTACTTC. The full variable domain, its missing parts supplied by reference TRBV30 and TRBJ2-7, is SQTIHQWPATLVQPVGSPLSLECTVEGTSNPNLYWYRQAAGRGLQLLFYSVGIGQISSEVPQNLSASRPQDRQFILSSKKLLLSDSGFYLCAWSLSTTAEQYFGPGTRLTVT.

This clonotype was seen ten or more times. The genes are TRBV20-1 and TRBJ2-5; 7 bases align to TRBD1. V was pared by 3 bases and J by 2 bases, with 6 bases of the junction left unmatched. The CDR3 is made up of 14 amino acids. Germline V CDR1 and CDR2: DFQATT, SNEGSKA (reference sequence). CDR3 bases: TGCAGTGCTAGCGGGACAGACCCTCAAGAGACCCAGTACTTC. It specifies CSASGTDPQETQYF.

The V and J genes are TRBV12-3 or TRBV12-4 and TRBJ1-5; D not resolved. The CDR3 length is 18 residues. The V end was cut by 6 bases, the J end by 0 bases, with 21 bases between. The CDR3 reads CASSREPDQYNSNQPQHF. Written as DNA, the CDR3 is TGTGCCAGCAGCCGAGAACCGGATCAGTACAATAGCAATCAGCCCCAGCATTTT.

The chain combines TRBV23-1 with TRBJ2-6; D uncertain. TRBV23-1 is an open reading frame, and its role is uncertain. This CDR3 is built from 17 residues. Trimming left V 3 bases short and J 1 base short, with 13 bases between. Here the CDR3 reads CASSHRWVRSGANVLTF. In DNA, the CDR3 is TGCGCCAGCAGTCATCGGTGGGTTAGGTCTGGGGCCAACGTCCTGACTTTC.